This T cell receptor (beta chain) was recorded in a study of CD8 T cells in Susac syndrome. Sequencing of TCR beta was performed on blood CD8+ and CD4+ T cells. The TEMRA cells underwent FACS enrichment, while the CD8+ and CD4+ T cells underwent negative isolation. V was cut by 4 bases and J by 4 bases, with 17 bases left in between. The CDR3 extends over 15 amino acids. The germline V gene encodes CDR1 SGHDT and CDR2 YYEEEE. Random hexamers were used to reverse transcribe an amount of roughly 0.45 to 1 ug RNA. It was immunoSEQ multiplex PCR that amplified TCR beta CDR3 across 54 Vbeta and 13 Jbeta. From the immunoSEQ multiplex PCR reads, TCRdb called clonotypes with MiXCR, one entry per CDR3 protein. The table shows 110,000 or so distinct CDR3 sequences, with 85% to 95% occurring only once.

The receptor comes from a human donor in good health. The V and J genes are TRBV5-6 and TRBJ2-5, with D possibly being TRBD2 (7 bases). The sample taken for sequencing was CD4+ T cells from PBMCs. This CDR3 is CASSPPWGGSETQYF. In DNA, the CDR3 is TGTGCCAGCAGCCCGCCCTGGGGGGGCTCAGAGACCCAGTACTTC.